A single T cell receptor beta chain is shown here with its context. This sample is drawn from a study of Ad26.COV2.S vaccination and SARS-CoV-2 variants. Treatment defined: around 19 received Ad26.COV2.S at low or high dose, single or two shots; about 5 received placebo; per-sample allocation not given. Sampling occurred on day 63 after the first vaccine or placebo injection. Data came from immunoSEQ multiplex PCR; TCRdb stores just in-frame clones and leaves some out. The sample gives approximately 350,000 clones, under 90% of which show up once; about 8% is in the top ten. The CDR3 runs to 14 residues. V lost 1 base and J lost 5; bases outside the gene matches: 4. The germline CDR1 and CDR2 sequences are SGHTA and FQGNSA.

The starting material was peripheral blood, obtained in a trial of Ad26.COV2.S vaccine versus placebo. The chain joins TRBV7-2 to TRBJ2-5, with 7 bases matching TRBD1. This TCR derives from a person between 18 and 65 years old who received the Ad26.COV2.S COVID-19 vaccine or a placebo. Here the CDR3 DNA reads TGTGCCAGCAGCTTAGGGGGACAGAGGGAGACCCAGTACTTC. It is translated as CASSLGGQRETQYF.